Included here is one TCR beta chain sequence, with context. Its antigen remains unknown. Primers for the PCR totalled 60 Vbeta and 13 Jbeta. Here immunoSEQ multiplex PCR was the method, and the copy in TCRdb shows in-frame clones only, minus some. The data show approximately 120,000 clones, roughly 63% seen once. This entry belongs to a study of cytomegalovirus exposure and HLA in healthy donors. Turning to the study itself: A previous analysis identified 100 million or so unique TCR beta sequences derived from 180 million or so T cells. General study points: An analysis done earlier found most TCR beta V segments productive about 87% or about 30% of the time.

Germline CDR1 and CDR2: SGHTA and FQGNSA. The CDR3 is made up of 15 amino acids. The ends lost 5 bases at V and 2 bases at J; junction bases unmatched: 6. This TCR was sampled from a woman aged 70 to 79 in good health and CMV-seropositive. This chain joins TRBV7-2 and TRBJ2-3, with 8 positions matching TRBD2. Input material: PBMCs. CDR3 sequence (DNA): TGTGCCAGCAGCGTTCTAGCGGGTTCCACAGATACGCAGTATTTT. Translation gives CASSVLAGSTDTQYF.